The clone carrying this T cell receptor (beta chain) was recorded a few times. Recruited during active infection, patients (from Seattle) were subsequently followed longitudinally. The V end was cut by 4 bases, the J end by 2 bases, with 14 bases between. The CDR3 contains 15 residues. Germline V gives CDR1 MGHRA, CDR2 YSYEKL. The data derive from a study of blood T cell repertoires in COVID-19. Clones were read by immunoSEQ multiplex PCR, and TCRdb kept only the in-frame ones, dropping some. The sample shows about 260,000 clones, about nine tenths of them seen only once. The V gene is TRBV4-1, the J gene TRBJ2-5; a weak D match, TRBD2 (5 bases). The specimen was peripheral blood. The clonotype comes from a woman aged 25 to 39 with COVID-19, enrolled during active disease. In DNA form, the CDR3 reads TGCGCCAGCAGCCTTGGAGGACGGATACAAGAGACCCAGTACTTC. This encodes CASSLGGRIQETQYF.